This TCR beta chain was sequenced for a study of response to subunit inactivated influenza vaccine. Study results and limitations: Authors proposed each seasonal influenza vaccination draws in few new T cells.

As concerns this clonotype: The antigen remains undetermined.

This CDR3 spans 16 amino acids. Germline values: CDR1 SGHTA, CDR2 FQGNSA. V shed 1 base and J 3 bases; nucleotides not matched to a gene: 8. TCRdb reprocessed the RT-PCR reads with MiXCR, giving one entry per CDR3 protein. The sample carries 490,000 or so distinct CDR3 sequences, about 7.6% recorded once. The source was PBMCs from blood, collected about 23 months after vaccination. The sequence derives from a man aged 50-75 years who received an inactivated influenza vaccine. The chain has TRBV7-2 and TRBJ1-2; 7 bases match TRBD1. Written as DNA, the CDR3 is TGTGCCAGCAGCTTAGAGCTGGGGACAGCTTACTATGGCTACACCTTC. Translated, it gives CASSLELGTAYYGYTF.